The clone carrying this T cell receptor (beta chain) has a handful of counts. The junction had 17 bases not matched to a gene; V was cut back by 4 bases and J by 12 bases. There are 15 residues in the CDR3. Per germline, CDR1 SQVTM and CDR2 ANQGSEA. Assay used: immunoSEQ multiplex PCR; TCRdb lists only in-frame clones, some missing. Altogether tens of thousands of clones are present, about four fifths being singletons, with the ten largest covering roughly 4.8%. The source of the sample is a study of blood T cell repertoires in COVID-19. Across the whole study: Sources were T cells, B-cell-depleted T cells, or PBMCs; the material itself was cDNA or gDNA.

The source material was peripheral blood. The J gene is TRBJ2-1, the V gene TRBV29-1; 8 nucleotides line up with TRBD2. This receptor was identified in a woman aged 55-70 years with acute or convalescent COVID-19. The CDR3 region has the DNA TGCAGCGTTGCAGGGTGGCTAGCGGGTGTCCCAGGGCAGTTCTTC. As protein: CSVAGWLAGVPGQFF.